Following are 17 T cell receptor beta chains from one sample sequenced in a study of beta chain features in type 1 diabetes. Reverse transcribing all isolated RNA meant expressed TCRB transcripts were sequenced. Generated by immunoSEQ multiplex PCR, the TCRdb table keeps only in-frame clones and is missing some. The sample carries 400,000 to 550,000 clones, around 10% recorded once. Source material: naive CD4+ T cells from blood. The receptors stem from a woman younger than 30 in good health.

This clone was observed a few times. The chain carries TRBV4-2 and TRBJ2-3; 11 bases line up with TRBD2. Germline-derived CDR1 and CDR2 are LGHNA and YNFKEQ. CDR3 length equals 16 residues. The V and J ends lost 0 bases and 5 bases, in that order; junction bases with no gene match: 4. The CDR3 reads CASSQDRLAGGDTQYF. In nucleotides, the CDR3 is TGTGCCAGCAGCCAAGATAGGCTAGCGGGAGGAGATACGCAGTATTTT.

The chain carries TRBV5-1 and TRBJ1-1; D remains ambiguous. V lost 1 base and J lost 0, with 4 bases in between. Germline CDR1 and CDR2: SGHRS and YFSETQ. This CDR3 region has 13 residues. CDR3 nucleotides: TGCGCCAGCAGCTTGAATCTGAACACTGAAGCTTTCTTT. It specifies CASSLNLNTEAFF.

The chain has TRBV5-4 and TRBJ2-3; 12 nucleotides line up with TRBD2. Germline trimming cut 3 bases from V and 6 bases from J; bases unmatched to any gene: 5. CDR1 is SGHNT and CDR2 is YYREEE in the germline V gene (reference sequence). CDR3 length equals 15 residues. CDR3 residues: CASSSRTSGMDTQYF. The CDR3 nucleotides read TGTGCCAGCAGCTCCCGGACTAGCGGGATGGATACGCAGTATTTT.

This rearrangement joins TRBV7-2 to TRBJ2-1; the match to TRBD1 covers 10 bases. Germline-derived CDR1 and CDR2 are SGHTA and FQGNSA. V was pared by 4 bases and J by 3 bases, with 9 bases of the junction left unmatched. The CDR3 length is 17 residues. The CDR3 coding sequence is TGTGCCAGCAGCTCCCCGGGACAGGGGTTGAACTACAATGAGCAGTTCTTC. This sequence encodes CASSSPGQGLNYNEQFF.

This clone appeared a few times. The chain is built from TRBV19 and TRBJ2-5; TRBD1 matches 8 bases. The CDR3 loop spans 15 amino acids. The junction had 9 bases not matched to a gene; V was cut back by 3 bases and J by 6 bases. Germline V lookup: CDR1 LNHDA, CDR2 SQIVND (reference sequence). CDR3 region: CASSITGQGLQTQYF. In DNA, the CDR3 is TGTGCCAGTAGTATCACTGGACAGGGTTTGCAGACCCAGTACTTC.

The chain has TRBV6-5 and TRBJ2-1; D may be TRBD1 (6 bases). This CDR3 has 15 residues. Germline values: CDR1 MNHEY, CDR2 SVGAGI. Trimming took 6 bases from V and 0 from J, leaving 12 bases between them. The CDR3 DNA reads as TGTGCCAGCAGCCTCGGACAGAGCTCCTACAATGAGCAGTTCTTC. Translating it yields CASSLGQSSYNEQFF.

The chain combines TRBV4-3 with TRBJ2-3; TRBD1 or TRBD2 may be the D gene (5 bases each). Germline V CDR1 and CDR2: LGHNA, YSLEER. Trimming left V 0 bases short and J 4 bases short, with 14 bases between. This CDR3 region has 16 residues. CDR3 in amino acids: CASSQDQGRRADTQYF. The CDR3 DNA reads TGCGCCAGCAGCCAAGATCAGGGAAGGCGGGCAGATACGCAGTATTTT.

This clone has just a few counts. The chain is built from TRBV7-2 and TRBJ2-5; D may be TRBD2 (5 bases). The V end lost 0 bases, the J end lost 0 bases, and 5 bases lay between the germline ends. The CDR3 runs to 14 residues. The germline V gene encodes CDR1 SGHTA and CDR2 FQGNSA. This CDR3 reads CASSLAGNQETQYF. The CDR3 region has the DNA TGTGCCAGCAGCTTAGCCGGGAACCAAGAGACCCAGTACTTC.

The chain carries TRBV7-9 and TRBJ1-1, with D tentatively TRBD1 (6 bases). Between the trimmed V and J ends, which lost 5 bases and 1 base, there was a span of 11 bases. CDR3 length: 14 amino acids. Per the germline V gene, CDR1 is SEHNR and CDR2 is FQNEAQ (reference sequence). CDR3 residues: CASSVTGKNTEAFF. The CDR3 DNA follows: TGTGCCAGCAGCGTAACAGGGAAGAACACTGAAGCTTTCTTT.

This chain uses TRBV5-1 with TRBJ2-1; possible D gene TRBD1, 6 bases. The CDR3 covers 15 residues. Trimming left V 0 bases short and J 6 bases short, with 13 bases between. Per germline, CDR1 SGHRS and CDR2 YFSETQ. CDR3 protein: CASSLGTVYSNEQFF. As DNA, the CDR3 is TGCGCCAGCAGCTTGGGGACAGTATACTCCAATGAGCAGTTCTTC.

This clone was counted between two and nine times. This rearrangement joins TRBV2 to TRBJ2-3, with D possibly TRBD2 on 5 matching bases. CDR1 and CDR2 (germline): SNHLY, FYNNEI. Trimming pared 11 bases from V and 2 bases from J, leaving 11 bases between. The CDR3 is made up of 12 amino acids. The DNA for the CDR3 is TGTGCCTGCGGACTCCACACAGATACGCAGTATTTT. Translation: CACGLHTDTQYF.

The V call is TRBV11-2, the J call TRBJ2-2; D is ambiguous. With 8 bases removed from V and 1 base from J, the gap between germline ends came to 8 bases. Germline V gene lookup returns CDR1 SGHAT and CDR2 FQNNGV. The CDR3 is 13 amino acids. The CDR3 spells CASSPVNTGELFF. The CDR3 DNA reads as TGTGCCAGCTCTCCAGTGAACACCGGGGAGCTGTTTTTT. Filled out from reference TRBV11-2 and TRBJ2-2, the complete variable domain reads EAGVAQSPRYKIIEKRQSVAFWCNPISGHATLYWYQQILGQGPKLLIQFQNNGVVDDSQLPKDRFSAERLKGVDSTLKIQPAKLEDSAVYLCASSPVNTGELFFGEGSRLTVL.

This clone was counted only a few times. The gene calls are TRBV7-8 and TRBJ2-5; 8 bases match TRBD1. V gave up 3 bases and J gave up 4 bases; unmatched junction bases: 4. From germline, CDR1 is SGHVS and CDR2 FQNEAQ. The CDR3 is 14 amino acids. CDR3 in DNA: TGTGCCAGCAGCTTGGCCAGGGGGCGAGAGACCCAGTACTTC. It encodes CASSLARGRETQYF.

This clone was observed a handful of times. The chain recombines TRBV5-6 with TRBJ2-1; the D call may be TRBD1 or TRBD2 (5 bases each). CDR1 SGHDT and CDR2 YYEEEE come from the germline V gene. CDR3 length: 14 amino acids. V shed 3 bases and J shed 9 bases, with 16 bases lying between them. The CDR3 DNA reads TGTGCCAGCAGCTGGGGACCGGGAACGAGTGAGCAGTTCTTC. Its protein is CASSWGPGTSEQFF.

The chain recombines TRBV7-2 with TRBJ2-5, with D possibly TRBD2 on 7 matching bases. CDR1 is SGHTA, CDR2 FQGNSA, per germline. V was clipped by 5 bases and J by 5 bases, with 21 bases between them. This CDR3 is 16 amino acids long. The CDR3 loop is CASSLTGGVVRETQYF. The CDR3 DNA reads TGTGCCAGCAGCCTTACGGGGGGCGTCGTTAGGGAGACCCAGTACTTC.

V usage is TRBV19 and J usage is TRBJ2-1, with 7 bases identical to TRBD1. The CDR3 is 12 amino acids. Germline lookup yields CDR1 LNHDA and CDR2 SQIVND (reference sequence). Unmatched junction bases numbered 8, after V lost 10 bases and J lost 8 bases. The CDR3 coding sequence is TGTGCCACGGCCGACAGGGCGTATGAGCAGTTCTTC. It translates to CATADRAYEQFF.

The rearrangement joins TRBV10-3 to TRBJ2-1; TRBD2 agrees at 12 bases. The CDR3 runs to 16 residues. Germline V gene sequence: CDR1 ENHRY, CDR2 SYGVKD. The V gene end was trimmed by 6 bases and the J gene end by 2 bases; junction bases not matched to a gene: 5. CDR3 protein: CAISQLAGGTYNEQFF. The CDR3, as DNA: TGTGCCATCAGCCAACTAGCGGGGGGAACCTACAATGAGCAGTTCTTC.